The next 30 T cell receptor beta chains were all read from a single sample in a study of blood T cell repertoires in COVID-19. Assay: immunoSEQ multiplex PCR; the TCRdb copy retains only in-frame clones and omits some. The profile covers about 95,000 clones, with 75% to 90% appearing a single time and 4.5% to 6.5% taken by the ten largest. Sequencing input: peripheral blood. The receptor source for this set is a man aged 60 to 75 with COVID-19, enrolled during active disease.

The rearrangement joins TRBV28 to TRBJ1-5, with TRBD1 matching over 7 bases. The ends lost 2 bases at V and 9 bases at J; junction bases unmatched: 7. The CDR3 is 14 residues long. Germline CDR1 reads MDHEN; CDR2 reads SYDVKM. In DNA form, the CDR3 reads TGTGCCAGCAGTTTACGGGACAGCCTTCGGCCCCAGCATTTT. Residues: CASSLRDSLRPQHF.

The chain employs TRBV28 and TRBJ2-2, with TRBD1 identical over 8 bases. Germline V lookup: CDR1 MDHEN, CDR2 SYDVKM. The V and J ends lost 2 bases and 3 bases, in that order; junction bases with no gene match: 8. The CDR3 is made up of 17 amino acids. The CDR3 coding sequence is TGTGCCAGCAGTTTAAATTTCAGGGGGCGGTACACCGGGGAGCTGTTTTTT. Translation: CASSLNFRGRYTGELFF.

CDR3 DNA: TGCGCCAGCAGCTTGGCCAAGACAGACACTGAAGCTTTCTTT. Protein: CASSLAKTDTEAFF. The rearrangement uses TRBV5-1 and TRBJ1-1; possibly TRBD1 for D (5 bases). The CDR3 spans 14 residues. The V end lost 0 bases, the J end lost 3 bases, and 9 bases lay between the germline ends. The germline gives CDR1 SGHRS, CDR2 YFSETQ.

This rearrangement joins TRBV6-5 to TRBJ1-2, with D perhaps TRBD1 (5 bases). The CDR3 is 16 amino acids. Germline values: CDR1 MNHEY, CDR2 SVGAGI. Trimming cost V 0 bases and J 2 bases, with 13 bases left between them. Written as DNA, the CDR3 is TGTGCCAGCAGTTACTCGGGGGGGAAAAGAAACTATGGCTACACCTTC. Translated, it gives CASSYSGGKRNYGYTF.

CDR3 DNA: TGTGCCAGCTCACGACAGGTGGAAGCTTTCTTT. The encoded protein is CASSRQVEAFF. This chain uses TRBV18 with TRBJ1-1; a possible D gene is TRBD1 (6 bases). V lost 4 bases to trimming and J lost 8 bases, with 8 bases between them. The germline gives CDR1 KGHSH, CDR2 LQKENI. This CDR3 spans 11 amino acids. Filled out from reference TRBV18 and TRBJ1-1, the complete variable domain reads NAGVMQNPRHLVRRRGQEARLRCSPMKGHSHVYWYRQLPEEGLKFMVYLQKENIIDESGMPKERFSAEFPKEGPSILRIQQVVRGDSAAYFCASSRQVEAFFGQGTRLTVV.

The chain links TRBV14 to TRBJ2-7; D ambiguous. This CDR3 is 14 amino acids long. Germline CDR1 and CDR2: SGHDN and FVKESK. V was shortened by 5 bases and J by 0 bases, with 11 bases between the two germline ends. CDR3 sequence: CASSYGPVSYEQYF. The CDR3 region has the DNA TGTGCCAGCAGCTATGGGCCGGTCTCCTACGAGCAGTACTTC.

The V gene is TRBV5-4, the J gene TRBJ1-2; a possible D gene is TRBD1 (6 bases). Germline CDR1 and CDR2: SGHNT and YYREEE (reference sequence). CDR3 size: 14 residues. The ends were cut back, 4 bases at V and 5 bases at J, with 15 bases in the middle. The CDR3 DNA reads as TGTGCCAGCAGCCCTCGGAGGGGGGGGTATGGCTACACCTTC. It encodes CASSPRRGGYGYTF.

This sequence joins TRBV30 and TRBJ2-2, with 13 nucleotides matching TRBD2. The CDR3 length is 15 residues. The germline gives CDR1 GTSNPN, CDR2 SVGIG (reference sequence). After removal of 3 bases from V and 4 bases from J, the junction contained 2 bases not matched to a gene. The CDR3 DNA reads TGTGCCTGGAGACTAGCGGGAGGGCCCACCGGGGAGCTGTTTTTT. Translation: CAWRLAGGPTGELFF.

The rearrangement joins TRBV18 to TRBJ1-1; 7 bases agree with TRBD1. Trimming cost V 3 bases and J 0 bases; bases outside gene matches: 7. CDR3 size: 16 residues. Looked up from germline, CDR1 is KGHSH and CDR2 is LQKENI. The CDR3 DNA reads as TGTGCCAGCTCACCCGCTTTGGGACAGTTGAACACTGAAGCTTTCTTT. The encoded protein is CASSPALGQLNTEAFF.

This clone was seen only once. The chain combines TRBV5-1 with TRBJ2-2; perhaps TRBD1 as D (6 bases). V lost 3 bases, J lost 1 base, and 16 bases lay in between. This CDR3 is built from 17 residues. CDR1 SGHRS and CDR2 YFSETQ come from the germline V gene. CDR3 amino acids: CASSSLQGAGNTGELFF. As DNA, the CDR3 is TGCGCCAGCAGCTCCTTACAGGGCGCGGGGAACACCGGGGAGCTGTTTTTT. The whole variable domain, remainder taken from reference TRBV5-1 and TRBJ2-2, is KAGVTQTPRYLIKTRGQQVTLSCSPISGHRSVSWYQQTPGQGLQFLFEYFSETQRNKGNFPGRFSGRQFSNSRSEMNVSTLELGDSALYLCASSSLQGAGNTGELFFGEGSRLTVL.

This sequence joins TRBV28 and TRBJ2-3, with D maybe TRBD1 (6 bases). The CDR3 is 14 amino acids. Per germline, CDR1 MDHEN and CDR2 SYDVKM. V was cut by 4 bases and J by 7 bases, with 15 bases left in between. CDR3 in amino acids: CASSSLGGQNTQYF. CDR3 coding DNA: TGTGCCAGCAGTTCCCTAGGGGGTCAAAATACGCAGTATTTT.

The rearrangement links TRBV10-2 to TRBJ2-5; tentative D call: TRBD1 (6 bases). This CDR3 has 14 residues. V lost 5 bases to trimming and J lost 1 base, with 11 bases between them. The germline V gene has CDR1 WSHSY and CDR2 SAAADI. CDR3 DNA: TGCGCCAGCAGTCCGACAGGCTTCCAAGAGACCCAGTACTTC. Protein: CASSPTGFQETQYF.

This clone has a handful of counts. The chain employs TRBV28 and TRBJ1-1; unclear D gene. This CDR3 has 14 residues. V was clipped by 2 bases and J by 6 bases, with 13 bases between them. CDR1 is MDHEN and CDR2 is SYDVKM in the germline V gene. The CDR3 sequence is CASSLRQESSEAFF. The CDR3 nucleotides read TGTGCCAGCAGTTTAAGGCAGGAATCGTCTGAAGCTTTCTTT.

This clone came up a few times. The V and J genes are TRBV5-4 and TRBJ2-3; D is ambiguous. The CDR3 totals 13 residues. V was cut by 5 bases and J by 2 bases, with 9 bases left in between. Germline CDR1 SGHNT, CDR2 YYREEE (reference sequence). CDR3: CASSTDNTDTQYF. Written as DNA, the CDR3 is TGTGCCAGCAGTACCGACAACACAGATACGCAGTATTTT.

This sequence joins TRBV12-5 and TRBJ1-1; D ambiguous. Trimming shortened V by 7 bases and J by 6 bases, and 12 bases separated the two germline ends. CDR1 LGHNT and CDR2 FRNRAP come from the germline V gene. CDR3 length: 12 residues. This chain's CDR3 is CASAPLNPEAFF. CDR3 DNA: TGTGCTAGTGCCCCACTTAACCCTGAAGCTTTCTTT. Full variable domain (missing parts from reference TRBV12-5 and TRBJ1-1): DARVTQTPRHKVTEMGQEVTMRCQPILGHNTVFWYRQTMMQGLELLAYFRNRAPLDDSGMPKDRFSAEMPDATLATLKIQPSEPRDSAVYFCASAPLNPEAFFGQGTRLTVV.

The table lists this clone with a few counts. The chain couples TRBV19 to TRBJ2-7; TRBD2 aligns across 7 bases. This CDR3 is 16 amino acids long. The V and J ends lost 5 bases and 5 bases, in that order; junction bases with no gene match: 15. Germline assignment: CDR1 LNHDA and CDR2 SQIVND (reference sequence). CDR3 protein: CASSPFWEGLGHEQYF. Here the CDR3 DNA reads TGTGCCAGTAGTCCTTTCTGGGAGGGCCTGGGCCACGAGCAGTACTTC. The variable domain in full, completed from reference TRBV19 and TRBJ2-7, reads DGGITQSPKYLFRKEGQNVTLSCEQNLNHDAMYWYRQDPGQGLRLIYYSQIVNDFQKGDIAEGYSVSREKKESFPLTVTSAQKNPTAFYLCASSPFWEGLGHEQYFGPGTRLTVT.

The chain couples TRBV30 to TRBJ1-6, with 10 bases aligning to TRBD1. This CDR3 comprises 15 residues. CDR1 and CDR2 (germline): GTSNPN, SVGIG (reference sequence). V lost 1 base to trimming and J lost 10 bases; unmatched junction nucleotides: 7. CDR3 loop: CAWSGGQGEGSPLHF. In DNA form, the CDR3 reads TGTGCCTGGAGTGGAGGACAGGGGGAAGGCTCACCCCTCCACTTT. The full variable domain, rest sourced from reference TRBV30 and TRBJ1-6, is SQTIHQWPATLVQPVGSPLSLECTVEGTSNPNLYWYRQAAGRGLQLLFYSVGIGQISSEVPQNLSASRPQDRQFILSSKKLLLSDSGFYLCAWSGGQGEGSPLHFGNGTRLTVT.

This chain links TRBV4-3 with TRBJ2-5; D may be TRBD1 (5 bases). Germline loops: CDR1 LGHNA, CDR2 YSLEER. Trimming cost V 1 base and J 1 base, with 13 bases left between them. The CDR3 consists of 16 residues. The CDR3 region has the DNA TGCGCCAGCAGCCAAGGATTCGGGCAGGGCCAAGAGACCCAGTACTTC. Its protein product is CASSQGFGQGQETQYF.

The V and J genes are TRBV4-1 and TRBJ2-7; TRBD2 matches 9 bases. CDR1 and CDR2 (germline): MGHRA, YSYEKL. The V and J ends lost 2 bases and 9 bases, in that order; junction bases with no gene match: 11. The CDR3 has 15 amino acids. The CDR3 loop is CASSQPTIAGVVQYF. DNA for the CDR3: TGCGCCAGCAGCCAACCCACCATAGCGGGAGTGGTGCAGTACTTC.

The chain employs TRBV28 and TRBJ1-1; D is unresolved. This CDR3 has 13 residues. Trimming removed 5 bases from V and 1 base from J, with 8 bases in between. The germline V gene encodes CDR1 MDHEN and CDR2 SYDVKM. CDR3 nucleotide sequence: TGTGCCAGCAGTGGCAACGAGAACACTGAAGCTTTCTTT. Its translation: CASSGNENTEAFF.

This clone was recorded once. This sequence joins TRBV6-2 or TRBV6-3 and TRBJ1-5; D gene unclear. The germline V gene has CDR1 MNHEY and CDR2 SVGEGT. The V end was cut by 0 bases, the J end by 5 bases, with 11 bases between. This CDR3 contains 15 residues. DNA for the CDR3: TGTGCCAGCAGTTACTCGGGAGACCCTGATCAGCCCCAGCATTTT. This sequence encodes CASSYSGDPDQPQHF.

This clone was detected once. The chain links TRBV7-9 to TRBJ2-2; 9 nucleotides line up with TRBD1. V shed 9 bases, J shed 3 bases, and the junction held 8 bases outside the gene matches. Germline values: CDR1 SEHNR, CDR2 FQNEAQ (reference sequence). This CDR3 has 15 amino acids. CDR3: CASIRGTGYTGELFF. The DNA of the CDR3 is TGTGCCAGTATCAGAGGGACAGGGTACACCGGGGAGCTGTTTTTT.

Notes on this clone: Other DNA sequences in this sample translate to the same CDR3. The chain couples TRBV18 to TRBJ2-1, with 8 bases that match TRBD2. The V gene end was trimmed by 0 bases and the J gene end by 4 bases; junction bases not matched to a gene: 2. Germline V lookup: CDR1 KGHSH, CDR2 LQKENI. This CDR3 has 15 amino acids. The CDR3: CASSPPSGSYNEQFF. CDR3 in DNA: TGTGCCAGCTCACCACCGAGCGGGAGTTACAATGAGCAGTTCTTC.

This sequence joins TRBV5-1 and TRBJ1-1, with 7 bases fitting TRBD1. This CDR3 spans 15 amino acids. Germline V CDR1 and CDR2: SGHRS, YFSETQ. V was pared by 1 base and J by 5 bases, with 8 bases of the junction left unmatched. CDR3 sequence reads: CASSLSGGTATEAFF. Here the CDR3 DNA reads TGCGCCAGCAGCTTGAGTGGAGGGACAGCGACTGAAGCTTTCTTT.

J is TRBJ1-2 and V is TRBV6-6, with 9 bases fitting TRBD1. V lost 0 bases to trimming and J lost 7 bases; unmatched junction nucleotides: 3. The CDR3 covers 14 residues. CDR1 and CDR2 from the germline V gene are MNHNY and SVGAGI (reference sequence). DNA of the CDR3: TGTGCCAGCAGTTACTCCGACAGGGGGTTTGGCTACACCTTC. Residues: CASSYSDRGFGYTF.

The chain links TRBV19 to TRBJ2-2, with no clear D. V lost 1 base to trimming and J lost 0 bases, with 9 bases between them. The length of the CDR3 is 16 residues. Germline lookup yields CDR1 LNHDA and CDR2 SQIVND (reference sequence). CDR3 residues: CASSIGQVANTGELFF. As DNA, the CDR3 is TGTGCCAGTAGTATAGGGCAGGTTGCGAACACCGGGGAGCTGTTTTTT.

V usage is TRBV6-2 or TRBV6-3 and J usage is TRBJ2-5, with 13 bases identical to TRBD2. Germline CDR1 and CDR2: MNHEY and SVGEGT. The J segment lost 2 bases and the V segment lost 6 bases, leaving 3 bases of the junction unmatched. This CDR3 is built from 15 residues. The CDR3 DNA sequence: TGTGCCAGCAGCCAGGGACTAGCGGGACAAGAGACCCAGTACTTC. Its translation is CASSQGLAGQETQYF.

This clone was seen more than once but under ten times. CDR3 amino acids: CASSRDPEGQPQHF. CDR3 bases: TGTGCCAGTAGTAGGGACCCGGAGGGTCAGCCCCAGCATTTT. The chain recombines TRBV19 with TRBJ1-5, with D possibly TRBD1 on 5 matching bases. The V and J ends lost 4 bases and 6 bases respectively, with 13 bases between them. The germline gives CDR1 LNHDA, CDR2 SQIVND (reference sequence). The CDR3 covers 14 residues.

This sequence joins TRBV5-4 and TRBJ2-1; D might be TRBD1 (6 bases). V was pared by 3 bases and J by 7 bases, with 17 bases between. CDR1 and CDR2 from the germline V gene are SGHNT and YYREEE (reference sequence). The CDR3 consists of 15 residues. The CDR3 DNA sequence: TGTGCCAGCAGCTCCTGGGACATCTCTTGGAATGAGCAGTTCTTC. As protein: CASSSWDISWNEQFF.

The V gene is TRBV4-1, the J gene TRBJ1-4, with TRBD1 matching 12 bases. Trimming cost V 0 bases and J 7 bases; bases outside gene matches: 9. Germline loops: CDR1 MGHRA, CDR2 YSYEKL. The CDR3 runs 18 residues. The DNA for the CDR3 is TGCGCCAGCAGCCAAGATGGGACAGGGGGCATGGTGTCTGAAAAACTGTTTTTT. Translated: CASSQDGTGGMVSEKLFF.